These T cell receptor beta chains were read from a single sample in a study of OX40 agonist ivuxolimab in advanced cancers. Here immunoSEQ multiplex PCR was the method, and the copy in TCRdb shows in-frame clones only, minus some. This sample carries more than 65,000 clones, about 84% of them seen once, and the ten largest clones take 6.1%. This specimen consisted of CD4+ or CD8+ T cells sorted from blood, obtained in a trial of the OX40 agonist ivuxolimab. The receptor set was obtained from an adult with an advanced solid tumor such as melanoma, head and neck, liver or kidney cancer. Each CDR3 is given with its conserved first and last residue. Fields, in order: J gene, V gene, clone size, D gene, CDR3 protein, CDR3 DNA. D genes are given only for firm matches. Only part of the rows carry a size: once, few, many, or a class if the clone is expanded.

TRBJ1-1,TRBV11-3,.,TRBD1,CASRKDRATEAFF,TGTGCCAGCAGGAAAGACAGGGCCACTGAAGCTTTCTTT
TRBJ1-4,TRBV6-4,.,.,CAVKGGVEEKLFF,TGTGCCGTAAAGGGGGGGGTGGAAGAAAAACTGTTTTTT
TRBJ2-3,TRBV11-1,.,TRBD2,CASKRTSGNSDTQYF,TGTGCGAGCAAGAGGACTAGCGGGAATTCAGATACGCAGTATTTT
TRBJ1-5,TRBV27,.,TRBD1,CASRKGTGRTLEYSNQPQHF,TGTGCCAGCAGGAAGGGGACAGGGCGAACTCTTGAGTATAGCAATCAGCCCCAGCATTTT
TRBJ1-3,TRBV5-6,.,TRBD1,CASSPRGQGAKRPGNTIYF,TGTGCCAGCAGCCCCAGGGGGCAGGGGGCAAAGAGGCCTGGAAACACCATATATTTT
TRBJ2-5,TRBV5-1,.,TRBD1,CASSLILTGDHETQYF,TGCGCCAGCAGCTTGATTCTTACAGGGGATCACGAGACCCAGTACTTC
TRBJ2-1,TRBV9,.,.,CASSVVGNSYNEQFF,TGTGCCAGCAGCGTAGTCGGGAACTCCTACAATGAGCAGTTCTTC
TRBJ2-4,TRBV7-2,.,TRBD1,CASSLARGLDIQYF,TGTGCCAGCAGCTTGGCCAGGGGGCTGGACATTCAGTACTTC
TRBJ2-1,TRBV6-6,.,.,CASSYSTQAGRDEQFF,TGTGCCAGCAGTTACTCGACCCAGGCGGGCCGGGATGAGCAGTTCTTC
TRBJ1-2,TRBV9,.,.,CASSQVGRNGYTF,TGTGCCAGCAGTCAAGTAGGACGGAATGGCTACACCTTC
TRBJ2-1,TRBV18,.,TRBD1,CASSPRQGSNNEQFF,TGTGCCAGCTCACCAAGACAGGGCAGTAACAATGAGCAGTTCTTC
TRBJ2-7,TRBV11-2,once,TRBD2,CASSLIDGTSGTYEQYF,TGTGCCAGCAGCTTAATCGACGGGACTAGCGGTACCTACGAGCAGTACTTC
TRBJ2-7,TRBV7-8,.,.,CASSSYRVGSYEQYF,TGTGCCAGCAGCTCTTACAGGGTAGGATCCTACGAGCAGTACTTC
TRBJ1-2,TRBV29-1,.,TRBD1,CSVTGNYGYTF,TGCAGCGTGACAGGGAACTATGGCTACACCTTC
TRBJ2-7,TRBV29-1,.,TRBD2,CSVEDREGYEQYF,TGCAGCGTTGAAGACAGGGAGGGCTACGAGCAGTACTTC
TRBJ2-1,TRBV4-3,.,TRBD2,CASSQDLAGGVSYNEQFF,TGCGCCAGCAGCCAAGATCTAGCGGGGGGGGTCTCCTACAATGAGCAGTTCTTC
TRBJ2-5,TRBV5-1,few,.,CASSLEETQYF,TGCGCCAGCAGCTTGGAAGAGACCCAGTACTTC
TRBJ1-2,TRBV7-2,.,.,CASSLGDYGYTF,TGTGCCAGCAGCTTAGGAGACTATGGCTACACCTTC
TRBJ1-2,TRBV25-1,.,.,CASSESLGRGYGYTF,TGTGCCAGCAGTGAATCGCTGGGTAGGGGCTATGGCTACACCTTC
TRBJ2-1,TRBV5-4,.,.,CASSERAGLGSYNEQFF,TGTGCCAGCAGCGAACGAGCGGGCCTAGGGTCCTACAATGAGCAGTTCTTC
TRBJ2-7,TRBV30,.,.,CAWSVGLTYLEQYF,TGTGCCTGGAGTGTAGGACTTACTTACTTAGAGCAGTACTTC
TRBJ1-1,TRBV28,.,.,CASGQWDLHTEAFF,TGTGCCAGCGGCCAGTGGGACCTCCACACTGAAGCTTTCTTT
TRBJ1-1,TRBV29-1,.,.,CSVAVLAEAEAFF,TGCAGCGTAGCGGTCCTAGCCGAGGCTGAAGCTTTCTTT
TRBJ2-1,TRBV29-1,.,.,CSPRQRAFITYNEQFF,TGCAGCCCCAGACAGAGAGCTTTTATCACCTACAATGAGCAGTTCTTC
TRBJ1-1,TRBV6-1,.,.,CASSVGGGPRRGTEAFF,TGTGCCAGCAGTGTGGGAGGGGGGCCTAGGAGGGGCACTGAAGCTTTCTTT
TRBJ1-1,TRBV2,.,.,CASRQRPNTEAFF,TGTGCCAGCAGACAGAGGCCTAACACTGAAGCTTTCTTT
TRBJ1-1,TRBV13,.,.,CASSLEGGWTEAFF,TGTGCCAGCAGCTTAGAGGGGGGTTGGACTGAAGCTTTCTTT
TRBJ1-2,TRBV28,.,TRBD1,CASSLGKGGQNYGYTF,TGTGCCAGCAGTTTGGGAAAGGGGGGACAGAACTATGGCTACACCTTC
TRBJ2-5,TRBV9,.,TRBD2,CASSSRTSWETQYF,TGTGCCAGCAGCTCTCGGACTAGCTGGGAGACCCAGTACTTC
TRBJ1-3,TRBV19,.,.,CASSIGGSGRGNTIYF,TGTGCCAGTAGTATCGGTGGCAGCGGACGCGGAAACACCATATATTTT
TRBJ2-1,TRBV28,once,.,CASSFSLSSYNEQFF,TGTGCCAGCAGTTTTTCCCTGAGCTCCTACAATGAGCAGTTCTTC
TRBJ1-6,TRBV4-1,.,TRBD1,CASSMDRGRTYNSPLHF,TGCGCCAGCAGCATGGACAGGGGAAGGACCTATAATTCACCCCTCCACTTT
TRBJ1-2,TRBV9,.,TRBD1,CASSLRTGYGYTF,TGTGCCAGCAGCCTACGGACAGGCTATGGCTACACCTTC
TRBJ2-7,TRBV5-1,few,TRBD2,CASCEFGTSGGLYEQYF,TGCGCCAGCTGCGAGTTTGGGACTAGCGGGGGCCTCTACGAGCAGTACTTC
TRBJ1-1,TRBV6-5,.,.,CASSYGEYTEAFF,TGTGCCAGCAGTTATGGGGAGTACACTGAAGCTTTCTTT
TRBJ1-1,TRBV10-3,.,.,CAISDGSRTEAFF,TGTGCCATCAGTGACGGCTCCAGGACTGAAGCTTTCTTT
TRBJ2-5,TRBV2,.,.,CASSEYGVLGETQYF,TGTGCCAGCAGTGAGTATGGCGTACTCGGGGAGACCCAGTACTTC
TRBJ2-2,TRBV5-1,.,TRBD1,CASSLAGQGYTGELFF,TGCGCCAGCAGCTTAGCGGGACAGGGGTACACCGGGGAGCTGTTTTTT
TRBJ1-2,TRBV6-1,.,.,CASSGGYGYTF,TGTGCCAGCAGTGGGGGCTATGGCTACACCTTC
TRBJ2-5,TRBV11-2,.,.,CASSLSTRDSGTQYF,TGTGCCAGCAGCTTAAGTACGAGGGATTCGGGGACCCAGTACTTC
TRBJ2-2,TRBV9,.,.,CASSVGLTQGTGELFF,TGTGCCAGCAGCGTAGGGTTAACACAGGGAACCGGGGAGCTGTTTTTT
TRBJ2-2,TRBV7-2,.,TRBD1,CASSRQGTGELFF,TGTGCCAGCAGCCGACAGGGGACCGGGGAGCTGTTTTTT
TRBJ2-5,TRBV6-5,.,.,CASSVSRETQYF,TGTGCCAGCAGTGTGTCTCGAGAGACCCAGTACTTC
TRBJ2-7,TRBV27,.,TRBD1,CASSGTVSYEQYF,TGTGCCAGCAGTGGGACAGTCTCCTACGAGCAGTACTTC
TRBJ2-7,TRBV28,.,.,CASSPSDRDSYEQYF,TGTGCCAGCAGTCCCTCAGACAGAGACTCCTACGAGCAGTACTTC
TRBJ2-7,TRBV7-3,.,.,CASSSGGEQYF,TGTGCCAGCAGCTCTGGGGGGGAGCAGTACTTC
TRBJ2-7,TRBV5-1,.,TRBD1,CASSTQTGSGREQYF,TGCGCCAGCAGCACTCAGACAGGGTCCGGGCGGGAGCAGTACTTC
TRBJ2-6,TRBV14,.,.,CAVRQSGGANVLTF,TGTGCCGTCCGCCAATCGGGTGGGGCCAACGTCCTGACTTTC
TRBJ2-7,TRBV5-5,.,.,CASSFLALQGYEQYF,TGTGCCAGCAGCTTCCTCGCGTTGCAAGGATACGAGCAGTACTTC